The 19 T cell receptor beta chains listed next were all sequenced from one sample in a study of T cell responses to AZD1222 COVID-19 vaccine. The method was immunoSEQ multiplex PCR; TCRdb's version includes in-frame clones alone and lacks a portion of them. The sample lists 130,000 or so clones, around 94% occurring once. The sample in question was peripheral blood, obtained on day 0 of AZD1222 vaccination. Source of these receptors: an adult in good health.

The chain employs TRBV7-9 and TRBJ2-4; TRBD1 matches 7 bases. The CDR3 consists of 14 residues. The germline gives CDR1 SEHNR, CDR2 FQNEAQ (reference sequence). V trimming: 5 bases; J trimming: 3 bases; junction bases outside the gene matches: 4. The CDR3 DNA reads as TGTGCCAGCAGCCCTCGACAGGGCAAAAACATTCAGTACTTC. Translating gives CASSPRQGKNIQYF.

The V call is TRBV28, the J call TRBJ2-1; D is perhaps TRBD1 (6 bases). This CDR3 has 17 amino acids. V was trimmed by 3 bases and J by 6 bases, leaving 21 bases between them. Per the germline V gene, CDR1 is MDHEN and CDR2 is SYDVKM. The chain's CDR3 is CASSFWGRGKIGNEQFF. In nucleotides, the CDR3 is TGTGCCAGCAGTTTCTGGGGCAGGGGAAAGATAGGCAATGAGCAGTTCTTC.

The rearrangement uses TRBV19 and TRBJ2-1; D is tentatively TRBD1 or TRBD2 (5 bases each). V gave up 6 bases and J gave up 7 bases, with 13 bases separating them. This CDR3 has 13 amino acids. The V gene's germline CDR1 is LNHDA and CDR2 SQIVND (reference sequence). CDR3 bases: TGTGCCAGTAGGGACCGGGGCGGTAATGAGCAGTTCTTC. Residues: CASRDRGGNEQFF.

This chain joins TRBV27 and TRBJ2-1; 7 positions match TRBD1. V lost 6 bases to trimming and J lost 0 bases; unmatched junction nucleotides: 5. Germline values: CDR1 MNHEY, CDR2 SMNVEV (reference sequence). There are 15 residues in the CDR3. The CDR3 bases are TGTGCCAGCAGCCTGACAGGGAGCTCCTACAATGAGCAGTTCTTC. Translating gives CASSLTGSSYNEQFF.

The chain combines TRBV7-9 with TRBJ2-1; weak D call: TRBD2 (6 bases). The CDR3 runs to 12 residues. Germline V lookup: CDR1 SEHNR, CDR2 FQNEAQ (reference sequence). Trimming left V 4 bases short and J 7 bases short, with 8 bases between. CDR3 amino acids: CASSYSGNEQFF. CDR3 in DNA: TGTGCCAGCAGCTATAGCGGAAATGAGCAGTTCTTC.

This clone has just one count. The CDR3 DNA reads TGTGCCAGCAGCCCAACCTACAGGGGTCAGGACACCGGGGAGCTGTTTTTT. This sequence encodes CASSPTYRGQDTGELFF. The chain joins TRBV7-2 to TRBJ2-2, with 7 nucleotides matching TRBD1. The CDR3 runs to 17 residues. CDR1 is SGHTA, CDR2 FQGNSA, per germline. V gave up 5 bases and J gave up 3 bases; unmatched junction bases: 12.

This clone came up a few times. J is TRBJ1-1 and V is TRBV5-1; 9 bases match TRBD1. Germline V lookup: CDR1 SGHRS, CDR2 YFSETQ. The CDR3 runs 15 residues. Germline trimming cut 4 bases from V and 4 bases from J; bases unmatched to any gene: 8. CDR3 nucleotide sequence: TGCGCCAGCAGCCCGACTGGACAGGGGACCACTGAAGCTTTCTTT. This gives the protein CASSPTGQGTTEAFF.

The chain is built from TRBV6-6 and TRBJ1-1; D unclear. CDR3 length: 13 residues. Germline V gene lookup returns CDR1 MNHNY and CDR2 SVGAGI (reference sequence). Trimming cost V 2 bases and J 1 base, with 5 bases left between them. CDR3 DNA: TGTGCCAGCAGTTACGGAACGAACACTGAAGCTTTCTTT. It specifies CASSYGTNTEAFF.

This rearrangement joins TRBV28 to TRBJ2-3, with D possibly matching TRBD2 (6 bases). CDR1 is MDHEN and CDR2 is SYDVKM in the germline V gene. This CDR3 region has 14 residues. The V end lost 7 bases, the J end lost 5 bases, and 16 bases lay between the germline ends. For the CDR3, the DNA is TGTGCCAGCATCCTTAGCGGCGGAGGAGATACGCAGTATTTT. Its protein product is CASILSGGGDTQYF.

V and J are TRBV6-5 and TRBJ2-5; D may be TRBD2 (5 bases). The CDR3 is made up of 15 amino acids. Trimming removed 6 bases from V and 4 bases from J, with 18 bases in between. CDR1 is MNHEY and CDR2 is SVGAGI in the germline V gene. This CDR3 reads CASSPYEREGETQYF. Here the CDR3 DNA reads TGTGCCAGCAGCCCCTACGAGAGAGAGGGAGAGACCCAGTACTTC.

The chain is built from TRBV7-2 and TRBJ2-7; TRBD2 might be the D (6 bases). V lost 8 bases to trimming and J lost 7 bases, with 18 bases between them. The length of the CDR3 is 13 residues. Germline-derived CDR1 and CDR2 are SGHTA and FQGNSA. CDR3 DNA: TGTGCCAGCGTACCGGGTGGGGCGGGGGAGCAGTACTTC. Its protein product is CASVPGGAGEQYF.

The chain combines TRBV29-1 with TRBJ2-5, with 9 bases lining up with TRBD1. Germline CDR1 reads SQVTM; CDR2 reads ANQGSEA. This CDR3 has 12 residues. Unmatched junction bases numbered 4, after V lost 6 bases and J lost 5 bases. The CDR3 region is CSVQTGGETQYF. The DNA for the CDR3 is TGCAGCGTCCAGACAGGGGGGGAGACCCAGTACTTC.

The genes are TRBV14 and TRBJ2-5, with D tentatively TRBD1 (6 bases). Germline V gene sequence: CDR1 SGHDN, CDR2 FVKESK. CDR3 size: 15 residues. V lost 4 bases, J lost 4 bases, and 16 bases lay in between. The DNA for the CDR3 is TGTGCCAGCAGCCCCCAGACAGGATTTGGAGAGACCCAGTACTTC. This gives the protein CASSPQTGFGETQYF.

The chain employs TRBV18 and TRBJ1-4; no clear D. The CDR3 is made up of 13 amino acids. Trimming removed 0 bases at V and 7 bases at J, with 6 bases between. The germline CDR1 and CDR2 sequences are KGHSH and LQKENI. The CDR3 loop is CASSPPVSEKLFF. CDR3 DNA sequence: TGTGCCAGCTCACCACCGGTGAGTGAAAAACTGTTTTTT.

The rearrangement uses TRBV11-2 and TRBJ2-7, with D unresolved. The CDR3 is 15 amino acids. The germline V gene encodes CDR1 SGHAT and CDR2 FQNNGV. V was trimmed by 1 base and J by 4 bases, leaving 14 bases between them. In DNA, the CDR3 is TGTGCCAGCAGCTTAGCCCTGGCCTTCTCATACGAGCAGTACTTC. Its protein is CASSLALAFSYEQYF.

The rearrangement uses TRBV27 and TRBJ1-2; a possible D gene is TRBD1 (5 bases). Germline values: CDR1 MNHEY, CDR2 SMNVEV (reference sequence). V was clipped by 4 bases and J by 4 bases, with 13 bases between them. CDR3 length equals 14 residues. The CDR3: CASSSGLGRYGYTF. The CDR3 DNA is TGTGCCAGCAGTTCGGGACTGGGACGCTATGGCTACACCTTC.

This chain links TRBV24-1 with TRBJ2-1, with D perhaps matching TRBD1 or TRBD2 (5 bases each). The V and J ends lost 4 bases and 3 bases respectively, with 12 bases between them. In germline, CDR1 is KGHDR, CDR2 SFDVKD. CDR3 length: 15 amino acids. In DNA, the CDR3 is TGTGCCACCAGTGAAACGGGACGGGGCTACAATGAGCAGTTCTTC. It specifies CATSETGRGYNEQFF.

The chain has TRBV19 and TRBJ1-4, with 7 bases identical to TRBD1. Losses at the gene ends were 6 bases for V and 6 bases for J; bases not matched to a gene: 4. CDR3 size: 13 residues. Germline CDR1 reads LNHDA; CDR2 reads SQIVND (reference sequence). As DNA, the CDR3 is TGTGCCAGTAGGAAGGGGGCGCATGAAAAACTGTTTTTT. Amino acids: CASRKGAHEKLFF.

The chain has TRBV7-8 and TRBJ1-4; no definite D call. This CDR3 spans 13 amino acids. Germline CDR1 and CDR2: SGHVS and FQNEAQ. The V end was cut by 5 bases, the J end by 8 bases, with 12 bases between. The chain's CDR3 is CASSRITVEKLFF. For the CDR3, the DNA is TGTGCCAGCAGCCGAATTACCGTGGAAAAACTGTTTTTT.